This TCR beta chain was observed in a study of cytomegalovirus exposure and HLA in healthy donors. Study overall: The roughly 120 validation repertoires used the same platform as the 550 to 800 first-cohort repertoires (as reported by a later analysis). Findings and limits, study-wide: Cytomegalovirus status, reportedly, was diagnosed with high specificity and sensitivity by the classifier.

The data were produced by immunoSEQ multiplex PCR, yet TCRdb's version contains in-frame clones alone and is incomplete. The table has approximately 160,000 clones, 85% to 90% seen once. About this clone itself: Its matching antigen is unknown.

Unmatched junction bases numbered 2, after V lost 0 bases and J lost 6 bases. CDR1 is SGHDT and CDR2 is YYEEEE in the germline V gene. This CDR3 is built from 14 residues. Material: PBMCs. The receptor was derived from a woman aged 18-29 years in good health and CMV-seropositive. V and J are TRBV5-6 and TRBJ2-1, with 8 bases matching TRBD2. CDR3 region: CASSLGGRLNEQFF. The DNA for the CDR3 is TGTGCCAGCAGCTTGGGCGGGAGGCTCAATGAGCAGTTCTTC.